This paragraph reports one T cell receptor beta chain. Its antigen specificity is not known. No clone much larger than this one lies a single base away; base qualities are absent. Compared with germline, V lacks 4 bases and J lacks 2 bases; bases without a gene match: 6. The CDR3 sequence holds 16 residues, the cysteine and phenylalanine included. Of all the DNA, just the CDR3 is kept, 48 bases in frame from base 1. Per the germline V gene, KGHSH is the CDR1 and LQKENI is the CDR2. The library was built by means of the immunoSEQ multiplex PCR assay. The multiplex PCR relied on a mix of 60 forward primers for TCR Vbeta segments and 13 reverse primers for TCR Jbeta segments. A multiplex PCR assay on genomic DNA amplified the CDR3 region of rearranged TCR beta genes. Amplified TCR beta libraries were sequenced as 87-base-pair reads on the Illumina HiSeq System. Regarding the original processing steps: A later analysis counted tens of millions of unique TCR beta chains across the 550 to 800 repertoires, and about 10 million of these chains were shared by at least two donors. To remove PCR and sequencing errors, raw reads were error-corrected and collapsed into unique sequences using a nearest-neighbor algorithm that merged closely related sequences. V, D and J gene segments were assigned by aligning CDR3 sequences to IMGT reference sequences. For a sequence to be retained, at least a six-nucleotide match to both a V gene segment and a J gene segment was required. A rearrangement counted as productive if the CDR3 had no stop codons and remained in frame with V and J, and every other rearrangement counted as non-productive. CDR3 was defined by IMGT convention, running from the second conserved V-encoded cysteine to the conserved J-encoded phenylalanine. Sequences without an unambiguous match to a single V gene segment were excluded from the earlier analysis of 450 to 750 of the donors. An earlier analysis of a few hundred of the donors classified V segments as functional when productive rearrangements were above 56.7% and as segregating when the standard deviation between donors was above 5%. A statistical classification framework was built to diagnose cytomegalovirus status from the catalog of TCR beta chain sequences. In a later analysis, V and J genes were assigned by comparing TCR nucleotide sequences against IMGT/GENE-DB human TR gene sequences. The TCRdist pipeline was used in a later analysis to assign CDR3 sequences and most-parsimonious VDJ recombination scenarios. A later analysis defined each TCR beta chain by its CDR3 amino acid sequence plus V-gene family, and excluded reads lacking a unique V-gene family. A later analysis removed 500 to 600 highly shared, low-generation-probability nucleotide sequences to deal with suspected cross-contamination and a sequencing artifact. In a later analysis, a clonal expansion index for each public chain was calculated from normalized within-repertoire ranks of inferred template counts. Generation probabilities in a later analysis came from a VDJ recombination model fitted to out-of-frame rearrangements, and those results were checked against IGoR. In a later analysis, TCR-TCR, TCR-HLA and TCR-CMV co-occurrence was scored with hypergeometric tests, and a repertoire-size bias correction was applied to TCR pairs. To estimate false discovery rates, a later analysis permuted the HLA or CMV assignments 20 times. In a later analysis, co-occurring TCRs were grouped using DBSCAN, with TCRdist sequence similarity added in when clustering inside HLA-allele-positive subsets. For co-occurrence clustering, repertoires with fewer than 30,000 or more than 120,000 public chains were excluded, along with four or five repertoires with anomalous nucleotide sharing. Imported from immuneACCESS, the table was reduced by TCRdb to in-frame sequences with V and J called. These copies leave out some clones; in studies compared against another copy, an unresolved V gene accounts for under half, and the cause of the remainder is not known. V and J calls and clone size are given by that table; D and trimming were obtained from the DNA. In all, the sample holds about 150,000 clones, and approximately 72% of those were seen once. The ten largest clones take up approximately 1.4% of the sample.

The record originates from a study of cytomegalovirus exposure and HLA in healthy donors (dated by TCRdb to 2016 to 2017). With regard to the full study: An earlier analysis of several hundred of the donors reported 276 Gb of sequence data and around 100 million unique TCR beta sequences obtained from roughly 180 million T cells. An early release covering roughly 640 HLA-typed donors comprised 250 to 350 gigabases of sequencing data and around 80 million unique TCR sequences. Of the roughly 400 genotyped donors, around 81% fell in the genetic ancestry cluster associated with self-reported Caucasian donors. The study aimed to test whether cataloging public T cell receptors could reveal signatures of past pathogen exposure. Using immunosequencing, the study profiled T cell repertoires from about 650 subjects and related those repertoires to cytomegalovirus serostatus. In addition to the first cohort of 666 subjects, a separate validation cohort of 100 to 150 different subjects was used. To predict cytomegalovirus infection status, the study combined high-throughput TCR immunosequencing, statistical association of individual TCRs with disease status, and machine learning. A later analysis re-examined previously published TCR beta repertoires from 610 or so donors and added high-resolution HLA genotyping to investigate patterns of TCR occurrence. Rather than using new phenotypic data, the later analysis identified candidate immune exposures from TCR beta sequences and from how often those sequences occurred across donors. To decide whether each TCR beta V gene segment behaved as functional or pseudogenic, an earlier analysis of some 600 of the donors relied on high-throughput TCR beta sequencing. Alongside the repertoire data, information on donor age, sex, ethnicity and CMV serostatus was compiled. In a later genetic analysis, genome-wide SNP genotypes for about three fifths of the roughly 670 donors were used, and that subset was treated as a discovery cohort. All discovery cohort repertoires had been generated on a single sequencing platform. Class I and class II HLA loci were covered by the typing at four-digit resolution. The number of donors typed differed by locus, with 629-630 for A, B, C, DRB1 and DQB1, roughly 550 for DQA1, 600 to 610 for DPA1, and about 450 for DPB1. Five DR-DQ haplotypes were treated as single units for association and clustering because of strong linkage in the cohort. Among about 400 genotyped donors of the cohort, an average of approximately 220,000 unique TCR beta nucleotide sequences was sequenced per donor, of which 15% to 20% were non-productive.

The cohort consisted of some 670 healthy bone marrow donors. At the time of sampling, every cohort member was nominally healthy, though immune exposures that went unrecorded were likely present. The donor tested CMV seronegative and was one of the 352 seronegative cohort members. A peripheral blood sample was collected from each donor, and TCR beta sequencing was performed on peripheral blood mononuclear cells. The Qiagen DNeasy Blood Extraction Kit was used to extract genomic DNA from the blood cell samples. Overall results and qualifications from the work: Immune exposure information for the cohort was limited to CMV serostatus. Only TCR beta chains were sequenced in this cohort, and the absence of alpha or paired-chain data limited detectable features. In a later genetic analysis, fewer N-insertions in productive TCRs were reported among donors in an Asian-associated ancestry cluster than the roughly 700-donor mean. HLA typing was unavailable for some donors at each locus, so association tests used only the typed subset. Over 15 rarely observed V segments, including chromosome 9 orphons, were excluded from the earlier analysis of approximately 500 of the donors because counts were too low. While some public TCRs were present in many individuals, most TCR sequences turned up only very rarely across donors. A few of the identified cytomegalovirus-associated TCR beta chains were confirmed in vitro to be specific for cytomegalovirus antigens. Roughly uniform sequencing depth across donors was assumed in presence/absence analyses, although this assumption may not hold. According to a later analysis, most CMV-associated TCR beta chains appeared to be HLA-restricted, and the HLA associations seemed to be driven largely by CMV exposure. The classifier was reported to diagnose cytomegalovirus status with high specificity and sensitivity in both the original and validation cohorts. A further reported finding was that TCR beta sequences accurately predicted the HLA-A and HLA-B alleles for most subjects in the first cohort. At a false discovery rate of 0.05, a later analysis linked approximately 18,000 TCR beta sequences to specific HLA alleles. Several of the top co-occurrence clusters appeared to be linked to parvovirus B19, influenza, CMV and Epstein-Barr virus, according to a later analysis. A later analysis found that HLA-associated TCR beta chains were more clonally expanded and had lower generation probabilities than equally common non-associated chains. In a later analysis, TCR association rates were found to vary across HLA loci, with the most associated TCRs seen for DRB1 alleles and the fewest for HLA-C alleles. Correlated functional status among segregating V segments might be attributable to linkage disequilibrium, but an unknown experimental factor could not be ruled out. In an earlier analysis of 587 of the donors, most TCR beta V segments appeared in productive rearrangements about 87% or about 30% of the time, broadly matching IMGT annotations. When HLA alleles, especially DR and DQ, strongly co-occurred, TCR associations were difficult to assign to individual alleles. The 87-base-pair reads could not distinguish some IMGT-functional V segments, including TRBV6-2 and TRBV6-3, so those segments were excluded. The study listed around 160 TCR beta chains as associated with cytomegalovirus. A later genetic analysis associated a missense DCLRE1C variant with V-gene and J-gene trimming of TCR beta chains, and an independent cohort replicated the association. The authors suggested that the approach could potentially be extended to other disease states and immunological phenotypes. A cluster of highly shared sequence variants was judged likely to be a technical artifact of the sequencing pipeline.

The chain joins TRBV18 to TRBJ1-4, with 8 bases aligning to TRBD1. The receptor comes from a man younger than 30 in good health and CMV-seronegative. Source material: PBMCs. The CDR3 protein is CASSRGQGGTNEKLFF. The DNA sequence is as follows: TGTGCCAGCTCACGCGGACAGGGAGGTACTAATGAAAAACTGTTTTTT.